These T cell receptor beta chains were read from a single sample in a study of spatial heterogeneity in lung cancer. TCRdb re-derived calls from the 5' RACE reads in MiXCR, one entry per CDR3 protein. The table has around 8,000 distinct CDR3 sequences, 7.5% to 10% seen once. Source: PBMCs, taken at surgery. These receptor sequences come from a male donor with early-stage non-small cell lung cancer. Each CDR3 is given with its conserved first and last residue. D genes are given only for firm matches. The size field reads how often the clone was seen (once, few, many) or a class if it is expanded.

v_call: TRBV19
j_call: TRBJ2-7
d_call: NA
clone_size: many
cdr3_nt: TGTGCCAGTAGTGGAGGAACAGGGACGATTCTCTACGAGCAGTACTTC
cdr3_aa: CASSGGTGTILYEQYF

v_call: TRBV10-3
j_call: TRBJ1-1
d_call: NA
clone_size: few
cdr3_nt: TGTGCCATTCAAGGCGGGAACACTGAAGCTTTCTTT
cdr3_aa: CAIQGGNTEAFF

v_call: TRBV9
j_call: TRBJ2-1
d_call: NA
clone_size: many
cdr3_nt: TGTGCCAGCAGCCGGGGGCTAGCAAATGAGCAGTTCTTC
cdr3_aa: CASSRGLANEQFF

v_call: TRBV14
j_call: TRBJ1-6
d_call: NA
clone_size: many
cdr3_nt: TGTGCCAGCAGCCAAGCTGGGGGGGCGAGTTCACCCCTCCACTTT
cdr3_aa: CASSQAGGASSPLHF

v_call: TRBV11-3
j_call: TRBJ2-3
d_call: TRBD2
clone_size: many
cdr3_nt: TGTGCCAGCAGCCAAGGGGAAGTTCAGCGGGAGACAGATACGCAGTATTTT
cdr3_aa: CASSQGEVQRETDTQYF

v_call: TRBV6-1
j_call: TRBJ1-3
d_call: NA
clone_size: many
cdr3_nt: TGTGCCAGCAGTGAAGCTGTTAGCTCTGGAAACACCATATATTTT
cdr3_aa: CASSEAVSSGNTIYF

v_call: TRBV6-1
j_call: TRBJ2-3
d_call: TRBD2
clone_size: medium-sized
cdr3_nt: TGTGCCAGCAGTGAACCCGAGCCTAGCGGGAGCCTCACAGATACGCAGTATTTT
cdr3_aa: CASSEPEPSGSLTDTQYF

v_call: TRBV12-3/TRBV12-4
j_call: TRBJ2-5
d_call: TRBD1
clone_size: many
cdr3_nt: TGTGCCAGCAGTTTTGGGACAGGGGGAAGGCTCCTTCAAGAGACCCAGTACTTC
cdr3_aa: CASSFGTGGRLLQETQYF

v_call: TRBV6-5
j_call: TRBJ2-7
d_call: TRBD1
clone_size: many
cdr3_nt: TGTGCCAGCACCTCGTTCGGGACAGGGAGCTCCTACGAGCAGTACTTC
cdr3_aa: CASTSFGTGSSYEQYF

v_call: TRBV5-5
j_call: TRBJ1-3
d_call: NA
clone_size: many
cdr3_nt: TGTGCCAGCAGCTTTGACTGGAGCTCTGGAAACACCATATATTTT
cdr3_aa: CASSFDWSSGNTIYF